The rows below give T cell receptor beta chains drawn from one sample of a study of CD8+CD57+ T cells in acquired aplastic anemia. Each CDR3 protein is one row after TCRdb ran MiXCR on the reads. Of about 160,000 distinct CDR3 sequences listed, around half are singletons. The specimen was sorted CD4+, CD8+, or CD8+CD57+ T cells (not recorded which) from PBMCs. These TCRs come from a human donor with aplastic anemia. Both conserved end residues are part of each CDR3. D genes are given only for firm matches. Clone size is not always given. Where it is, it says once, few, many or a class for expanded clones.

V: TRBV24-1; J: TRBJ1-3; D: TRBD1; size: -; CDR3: CATSDPTGGEGNTTYF; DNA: TGTGCCACCAGTGATCCAACAGGGGGCGAGGGAAACACCACATATTTT
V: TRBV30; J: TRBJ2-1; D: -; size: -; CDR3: CAWGGPSAFGQFF; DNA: TGTGCCTGGGGGGGCCCTAGCGCATTTGGGCAGTTCTTC
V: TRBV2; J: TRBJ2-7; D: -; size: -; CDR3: CASSERGGSYEQYF; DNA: TGTGCCAGCAGTGAAAGGGGAGGATCCTACGAGCAGTACTTC
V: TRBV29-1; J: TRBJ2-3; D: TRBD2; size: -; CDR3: CSVNGLAGGQTATQYF; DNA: TGCAGCGTTAACGGACTAGCGGGGGGGCAGACAGCTACGCAGTATTTT
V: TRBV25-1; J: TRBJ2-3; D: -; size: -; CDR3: CASSEMKLGTDTQYF; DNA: TGTGCCAGCAGTGAAATGAAACTAGGCACAGATACGCAGTATTTT
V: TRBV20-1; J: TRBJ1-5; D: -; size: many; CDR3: CSAQQTTGNQPQHF; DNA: TGCAGTGCACAACAAACAACGGGCAATCAGCCCCAGCATTTT
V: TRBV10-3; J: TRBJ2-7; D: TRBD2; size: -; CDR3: CAIRALAGGFNEQYF; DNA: TGTGCCATCAGGGCACTAGCGGGAGGTTTCAACGAGCAGTACTTC
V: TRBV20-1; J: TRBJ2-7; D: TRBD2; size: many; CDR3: CSARPPVGGGALEQYF; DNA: TGCAGTGCTAGACCACCTGTGGGCGGGGGGGCCCTTGAGCAGTACTTC
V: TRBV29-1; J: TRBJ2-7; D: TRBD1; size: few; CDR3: CSADRQGTDEQYF; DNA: TGCAGCGCCGACCGACAGGGTACGGACGAGCAGTACTTC
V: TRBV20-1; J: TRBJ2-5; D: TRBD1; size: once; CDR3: CSARPGQGVRETQYF; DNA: TGCAGTGCTAGACCGGGACAGGGTGTTCGAGAGACCCAGTACTTC
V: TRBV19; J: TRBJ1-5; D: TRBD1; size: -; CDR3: CASTLDRDNQPQHF; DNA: TGTGCCAGTACCTTGGACAGGGACAATCAGCCCCAGCATTTT
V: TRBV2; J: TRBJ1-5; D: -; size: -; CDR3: CASSESQFGPQHF; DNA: TGTGCCAGCAGTGAAAGTCAGTTTGGGCCCCAGCATTTT
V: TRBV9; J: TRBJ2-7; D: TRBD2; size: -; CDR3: CASSVVWLAGGYEQYF; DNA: TGTGCCAGCAGCGTAGTGTGGCTAGCGGGGGGCTACGAGCAGTACTTC
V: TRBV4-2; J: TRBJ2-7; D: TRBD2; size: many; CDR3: CASSRRGGYYEQYF; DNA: TGTGCCAGCAGCCGCCGGGGGGGATACTACGAGCAGTACTTC
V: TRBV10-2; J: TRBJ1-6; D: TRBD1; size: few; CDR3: CASRGQGGNSPLHF; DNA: TGCGCCAGCCGGGGACAGGGTGGAAATTCACCCCTCCACTTT
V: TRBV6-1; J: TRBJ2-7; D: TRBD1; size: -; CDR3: CASIRDRSTYEQYF; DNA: TGTGCCAGCATCCGGGACAGGTCCACCTACGAGCAGTACTTC
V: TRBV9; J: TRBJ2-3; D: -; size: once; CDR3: CASSARVSTSTDTQYF; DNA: TGTGCCAGCAGCGCTAGAGTGAGCACTAGCACAGATACGCAGTATTTT
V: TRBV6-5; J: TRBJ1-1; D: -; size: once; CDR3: CASSFRTVKEAFF; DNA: TGTGCCAGCAGTTTCCGGACGGTGAAAGAAGCTTTCTTT
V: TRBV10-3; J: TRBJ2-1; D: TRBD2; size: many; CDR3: CAIRPRASGGSEQFF; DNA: TGTGCCATCAGACCCCGGGCTAGCGGGGGATCTGAGCAGTTCTTC
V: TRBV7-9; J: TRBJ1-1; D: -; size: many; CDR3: CASRPGYGTEAFF; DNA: TGTGCCAGCAGACCAGGGTACGGCACTGAAGCTTTCTTT
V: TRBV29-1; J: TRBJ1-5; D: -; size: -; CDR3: CSVEIQGEQPQHF; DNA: TGCAGCGTTGAAATACAGGGAGAACAGCCCCAGCATTTT
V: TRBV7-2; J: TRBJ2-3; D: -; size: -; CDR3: CASSVGTDTQYF; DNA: TGTGCCAGCAGCGTTGGGACAGATACGCAGTATTTT
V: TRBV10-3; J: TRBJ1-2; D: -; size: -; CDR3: CAIREDQGSTDPNYGYTF; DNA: TGTGCCATCAGGGAAGATCAGGGATCCACCGACCCTAACTATGGCTACACCTTC
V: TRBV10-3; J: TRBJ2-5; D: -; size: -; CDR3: CASSEEGGGEETQYF; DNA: TGTGCCAGCAGTGAAGAGGGTGGGGGCGAGGAGACCCAGTACTTC
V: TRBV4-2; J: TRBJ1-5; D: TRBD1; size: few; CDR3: CASSQGQGGGNQPQHF; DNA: TGTGCCAGCAGCCAGGGACAGGGGGGTGGCAATCAGCCCCAGCATTTT
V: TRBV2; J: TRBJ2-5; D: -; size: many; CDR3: CASRQGGETQYF; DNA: TGTGCCAGCAGACAGGGTGGGGAGACCCAGTACTTC
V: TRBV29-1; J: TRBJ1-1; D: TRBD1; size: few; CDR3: CSVEGRGQGNTEAFF; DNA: TGCAGCGTTGAAGGCCGGGGACAGGGTAACACTGAAGCTTTCTTT
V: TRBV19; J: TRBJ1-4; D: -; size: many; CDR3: CASSTQTGGEKLFF; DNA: TGTGCCAGTAGTACCCAGACAGGAGGTGAAAAACTGTTTTTT